This T cell receptor (beta chain) was sequenced in a study of cytomegalovirus exposure and HLA in healthy donors. Germline lookup yields CDR1 MDHEN and CDR2 SYDVKM. CDR3 length equals 17 residues. Between the trimmed V and J ends, which lost 6 bases and 5 bases, there was a span of 22 bases. PCR used 60 Vbeta primers and 13 Jbeta primers. TCRdb's copy holds only in-frame clones and misses some; the assay was immunoSEQ multiplex PCR. Of more than 95,000 clones detected, approximately 17% appear once; the ten largest clones hold around 2.6%. This TCR derives from a female donor in good health and CMV-seropositive. This chain links TRBV28 with TRBJ1-4, with D perhaps TRBD1 (5 bases). The sequenced sample was PBMCs. The CDR3 sequence is CASSEYTTGLTNEKLFF. DNA of the CDR3: TGTGCCAGCAGCGAATACACCACGGGACTGACGAATGAAAAACTGTTTTTT.